This T cell receptor (beta chain) comes out of a study of spatial heterogeneity in lung cancer. Across the whole study: When follow-up PBMC samples existed, they were sequenced (at a median of approximately two years after resection). Alpha-chain detections were consistently fewer than beta-chain detections among the sequences. Notes on the study in general: In blood, ubiquitous expanded tumor TCRs appeared more at resection than follow-up.

The CDR3 sequence is 16 residues long. Details on this clonotype: What it recognizes is unknown.

Unique molecular identifiers tagged every individual TCR cDNA molecule. MiXCR, run by TCRdb on the 5' RACE reads, gives a single entry per CDR3 protein. Here the sample spans about 50,000 distinct CDR3 sequences, more than 6.5% being singletons. Time point: blood at routine non-recurrence follow-up after resection. TCRs were sequenced from unsorted whole RNA of tumor, nontumor lung or PBMC. This sequence originates from a female donor with early-stage non-small cell lung cancer. The source was PBMCs, collected at follow-up. The rearrangement joins TRBV21-1 to TRBJ1-5. TRBV21-1 is a pseudogene. The CDR3 coding sequence is TGTGCCAGCAGCACGTTGAGACCCTATAGCAATCAGCCCCAGCATTTT. It specifies CASSTLRPYSNQPQHF.